This record concerns one TCR beta chain sequence. The CDR3 sequence is 12 residues long. Per the germline V gene, CDR1 is MRHNA and CDR2 is SNTAGT. Trimming left V 1 base short and J 6 bases short, with 4 bases between. The sample is drawn from a study of long-term antiretroviral therapy in people with HIV. The assay used was immunoSEQ (version v3.0), run at survey level. Some clones are missing from TCRdb's copy, which holds only in-frame ones; the method was immunoSEQ multiplex PCR. The profile shows over 30,000 clones, more than 60% of them singletons. The TCR was taken from a woman in her fifties or sixties with HIV. V gene TRBV6-4 combines with J gene TRBJ2-1; unclear D gene. Sample: unsorted PBMCs, taken 3.1 years after starting antiretroviral therapy. CDR3 in DNA: TGTGCCAGCAGTGACTATAGCAATGAGCAGTTCTTC. This translates into CASSDYSNEQFF.